Described below is a single T cell receptor (beta chain) sequence and its context. Sequencing used immunoSEQ multiplex PCR; TCRdb keeps in-frame clones, though not all of them. The sample yields some 240,000 clones, around nine tenths seen once. The ends were cut back, 2 bases at V and 4 bases at J, with 17 bases in the middle. CDR1 is MNHEY and CDR2 is SMNVEV in the germline V gene (reference sequence). The CDR3 runs 16 residues. The data were taken from a study of blood T cell repertoires in COVID-19. Across the whole study: Researchers got acute and convalescent COVID-19 samples from the United States, Italy and Spain. T cells, B-cell-depleted T cells, or PBMCs provided the cDNA or gDNA that served as material.

Participant ages covered roughly 18 to 90 years across 25 or so US areas. Participants' own reports of clinical history determined their cohort assignment. The TCR comes from a woman aged 40 to 50 who had been exposed to COVID-19. Sequencing was carried out using PBMCs or T cells enriched from blood (not recorded which). The chain is built from TRBV27 and TRBJ1-2, with a possible D match to TRBD1 (5 bases). The CDR3 DNA sequence: TGTGCCAGCAGTTTACGAGCAGGGCTCATTTCCTATGGCTACACCTTC. It is translated as CASSLRAGLISYGYTF.